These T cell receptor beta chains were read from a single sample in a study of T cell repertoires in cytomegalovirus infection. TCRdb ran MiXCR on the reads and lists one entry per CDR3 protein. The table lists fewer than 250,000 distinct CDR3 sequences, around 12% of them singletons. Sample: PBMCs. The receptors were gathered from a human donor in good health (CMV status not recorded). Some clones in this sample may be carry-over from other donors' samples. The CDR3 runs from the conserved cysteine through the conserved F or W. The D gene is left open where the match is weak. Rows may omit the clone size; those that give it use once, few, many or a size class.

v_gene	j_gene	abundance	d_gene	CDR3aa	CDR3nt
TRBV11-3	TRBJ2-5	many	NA	CASSPTTRVRVETQYF	TGTGCCAGCAGCCCGACGACTAGGGTGAGGGTTGAGACCCAGTACTTC
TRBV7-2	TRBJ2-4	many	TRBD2	CASSLGGWGGAKNIQYF	TGTGCCAGCAGCTTAGGAGGGTGGGGGGGAGCCAAAAACATTCAGTACTTC
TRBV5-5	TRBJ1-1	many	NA	CASSLVGYGYTEAFF	TGTGCCAGCAGCTTGGTTGGCTATGGTTACACTGAAGCTTTCTTT
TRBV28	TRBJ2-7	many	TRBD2	CASSLNLAGSYEQYF	TGTGCCAGCAGTTTAAACCTAGCGGGCTCCTACGAGCAGTACTTC
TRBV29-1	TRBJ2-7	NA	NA	CSVEEGQSYEQYF	TGCAGCGTTGAAGAGGGGCAGTCCTACGAGCAGTACTTC
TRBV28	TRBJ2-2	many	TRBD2	CASSFTGTSYLGELFF	TGTGCCAGCAGTTTTACCGGGACTAGCTATCTCGGGGAGCTGTTTTTT
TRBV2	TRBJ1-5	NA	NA	CASSEARGEQPQHF	TGTGCCAGCAGTGAAGCGCGAGGGGAACAGCCCCAGCATTTT
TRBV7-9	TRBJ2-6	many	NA	CASSLGASTGANVLTF	TGTGCCAGCAGCTTGGGGGCAAGCACTGGGGCCAACGTCCTGACTTTC
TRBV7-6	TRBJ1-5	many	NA	CASSPGALGQPQHF	TGTGCCAGCAGCCCCGGGGCTTTGGGGCAGCCCCAGCATTTT
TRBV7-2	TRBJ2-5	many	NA	CASTSMPGGTQYF	TGTGCCAGCACATCCATGCCCGGGGGGACCCAGTACTTC
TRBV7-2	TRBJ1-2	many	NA	CASSLQGKDGYTF	TGTGCCAGCAGCTTACAGGGGAAGGATGGCTACACCTTC
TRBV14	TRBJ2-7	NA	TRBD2	CASSQVAGRGEQYF	TGTGCCAGCAGCCAAGTGGCAGGGAGGGGCGAGCAGTACTTC
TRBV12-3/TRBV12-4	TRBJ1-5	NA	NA	CASSLGQPQHF	TGTGCCAGCAGTTTAGGGCAGCCCCAGCATTTT
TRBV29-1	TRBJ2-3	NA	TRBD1	CSVASDRAGNTQYF	TGCAGCGTTGCGTCCGACAGGGCCGGGAATACGCAGTATTTT
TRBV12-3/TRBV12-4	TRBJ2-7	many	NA	CASSPQGWGYEQYF	TGTGCCAGCAGCCCCCAGGGCTGGGGCTACGAGCAGTACTTC
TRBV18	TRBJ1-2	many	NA	CASSPGRAYGYTF	TGTGCCAGCAGCCCAGGACGCGCCTATGGCTACACCTTC
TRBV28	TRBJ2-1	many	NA	CASSLSTNNEQFF	TGTGCCAGCAGTTTATCGACAAACAATGAGCAGTTCTTC
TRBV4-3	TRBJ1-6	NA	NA	CASSHQDPYNSPLHF	TGCGCCAGCAGCCACCAGGACCCGTATAATTCACCCCTCCACTTT
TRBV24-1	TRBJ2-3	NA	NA	CATSDPGTRTDTQYF	TGTGCCACCAGTGATCCCGGGACAAGAACCGATACGCAGTATTTT
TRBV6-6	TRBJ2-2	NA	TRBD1	CASSSPGQVNTGELFF	TGTGCCAGCAGTTCCCCGGGACAGGTTAACACCGGGGAGCTGTTTTTT
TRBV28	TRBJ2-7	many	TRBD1	CASLDRGNYEQYF	TGTGCCAGCCTTGACAGGGGGAACTACGAGCAGTACTTC
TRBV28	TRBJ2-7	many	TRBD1	CASRTADRLNYEQYF	TGTGCCAGTAGAACAGCGGACAGGCTGAACTACGAGCAGTACTTC
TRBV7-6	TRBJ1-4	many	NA	CASSSGLAATNEKLFF	TGTGCCAGCAGTTCCGGCCTGGCTGCAACTAATGAAAAACTGTTTTTT
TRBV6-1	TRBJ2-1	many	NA	CASSNARTVEQFF	TGTGCCAGCTCCAACGCCAGGACTGTTGAGCAGTTCTTC
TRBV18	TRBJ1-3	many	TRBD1	CASSPTTGTGNTIYF	TGTGCCAGCTCACCGACGACAGGGACTGGAAACACCATATATTTT
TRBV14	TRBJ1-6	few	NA	CASSQDGNSPLHF	TGTGCCAGCAGCCAAGACGGGAATTCACCCCTCCACTTT
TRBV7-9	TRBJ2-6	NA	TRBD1	CASIPDRASTGANVLTF	TGTGCCAGCATCCCGGACAGGGCCAGCACTGGGGCCAACGTCCTGACTTTC
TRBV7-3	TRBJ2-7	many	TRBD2	CASSLTSGSTEQYF	TGTGCCAGCAGCTTAACTAGCGGGAGTACCGAGCAGTACTTC
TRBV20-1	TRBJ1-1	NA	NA	CSARRSDTEAFF	TGCAGTGCTAGGAGGAGCGACACTGAAGCTTTCTTT
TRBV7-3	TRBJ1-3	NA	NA	CASSPDSGGGNTIYF	TGTGCCAGCAGCCCAGACTCCGGCGGAGGAAACACCATATATTTT
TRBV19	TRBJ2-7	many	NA	CASSIEGLGYEQYF	TGTGCCAGTAGTATAGAGGGCCTCGGTTACGAGCAGTACTTC
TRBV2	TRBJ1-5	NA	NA	CASSVGGVYQPQHF	TGTGCCAGCAGTGTCGGAGGGGTTTATCAGCCCCAGCATTTT
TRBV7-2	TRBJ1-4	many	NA	CASRGGPQGSNEKLFF	TGTGCCAGCAGAGGTGGCCCCCAGGGGTCTAATGAAAAACTGTTTTTT
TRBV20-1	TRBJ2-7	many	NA	CSARGTPYEQYF	TGCAGTGCCAGAGGGACCCCGTACGAGCAGTACTTC
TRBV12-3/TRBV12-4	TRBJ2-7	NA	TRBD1	CASSSSGQVYEQYF	TGTGCCAGCAGTTCCTCGGGACAGGTTTACGAGCAGTACTTC
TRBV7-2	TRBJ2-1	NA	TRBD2	CASSFPNGLAQFF	TGTGCCAGCAGCTTCCCGAATGGACTAGCTCAGTTCTTC
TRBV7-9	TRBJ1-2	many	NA	CASSLALGDGYTF	TGTGCCAGCAGCTTAGCCCTCGGTGATGGCTACACCTTC
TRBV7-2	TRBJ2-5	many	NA	CASSLDYRSQETQYF	TGTGCCAGCAGCTTAGACTACCGGTCCCAAGAGACCCAGTACTTC
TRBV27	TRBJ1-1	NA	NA	CATSNYWGETEAFF	TGTGCCACCTCGAACTACTGGGGGGAAACTGAAGCTTTCTTT
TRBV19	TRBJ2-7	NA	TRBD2	CASKRDLYEQYF	TGTGCCAGCAAGCGGGACCTCTACGAGCAGTACTTC
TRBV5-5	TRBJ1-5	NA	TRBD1	CASSLDTGGDQPQHF	TGTGCCAGCAGCTTGGACACAGGGGGGGATCAGCCCCAGCATTTT
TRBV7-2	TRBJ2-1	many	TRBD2	CASSLEAGGSNEQFF	TGTGCCAGCAGCTTAGAAGCGGGGGGCAGCAATGAGCAGTTCTTC
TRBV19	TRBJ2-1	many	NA	CASRPPRDSFYNEQFF	TGTGCCAGCCGCCCCCCCCGGGACTCCTTCTACAATGAGCAGTTCTTC
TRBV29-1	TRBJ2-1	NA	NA	CSAQGSSYNEQFF	TGCAGCGCACAGGGTTCTTCCTACAATGAGCAGTTCTTC
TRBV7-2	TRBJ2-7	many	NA	CASSSGWGRTYEQYF	TGTGCCAGCAGTTCTGGCTGGGGACGAACCTACGAGCAGTACTTC
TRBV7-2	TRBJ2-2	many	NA	CASSLGRAGELFF	TGTGCCAGCAGCTTGGGTCGAGCCGGGGAGCTGTTTTTT
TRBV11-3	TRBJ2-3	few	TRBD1	CASSQQGDTDTQYF	TGTGCCAGCAGCCAGCAGGGGGACACAGATACGCAGTATTTT
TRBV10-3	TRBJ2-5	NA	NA	CAISEGRGWTQYF	TGTGCCATCAGTGAGGGGCGGGGATGGACCCAGTACTTC
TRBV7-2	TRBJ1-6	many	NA	CASSLGFSYNSPLHF	TGTGCCAGCAGCCTCGGCTTCTCCTATAATTCACCCCTCCACTTT
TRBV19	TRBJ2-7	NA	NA	CASSIDEAGAREQYF	TGTGCCAGTAGTATAGATGAGGCAGGGGCTCGCGAGCAGTACTTC
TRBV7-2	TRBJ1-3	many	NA	CASSLAGNTIYF	TGTGCCAGCAGCTTAGCTGGAAACACCATATATTTT
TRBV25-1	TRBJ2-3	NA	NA	CASSGLEGLRDTQYF	TGTGCCAGCAGTGGCCTTGAAGGATTAAGAGATACGCAGTATTTT
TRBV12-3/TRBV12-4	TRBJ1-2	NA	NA	CASSFAGAMHYGYTF	TGTGCCAGCAGTTTCGCGGGGGCGATGCACTATGGCTACACCTTC
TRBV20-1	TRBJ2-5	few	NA	CSARDARVPNKTQYF	TGCAGTGCTAGAGATGCCCGGGTACCTAACAAGACCCAGTACTTC
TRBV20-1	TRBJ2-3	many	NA	CSARWRDGTIFLSTDTQYF	TGCAGTGCTAGATGGAGGGACGGTACCATTTTCCTTAGCACAGATACGCAGTATTTT
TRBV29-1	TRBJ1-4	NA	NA	CSVRDTNEKLFF	TGCAGCGTACGGGACACTAATGAAAAACTGTTTTTT
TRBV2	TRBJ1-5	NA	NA	CASSYLENQPQHF	TGTGCCAGCAGTTACCTGGAGAATCAGCCCCAGCATTTT
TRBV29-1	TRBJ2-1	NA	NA	CSVGQGNEQFF	TGCAGCGTTGGCCAGGGCAATGAGCAGTTCTTC